This T cell receptor beta chain was obtained from a study of T cell repertoires in cytomegalovirus infection. Study-level information: Signatures in public TCR beta sequences pointed to both CMV infection and matching HLA type. Broader study findings: The cumulative frequency of public TCR beta families identified carriers of CMV plus the relevant HLA.

This clonotype was recorded many times. Its target is not known. TCRdb processed the reads anew with MiXCR; each CDR3 protein has one entry. This sample carries under 300,000 distinct CDR3 sequences, over 9% of them seen once, and the ten largest clones take 1.5% to 2%. CDR3 size: 15 residues. Germline values: CDR1 SNHLY, CDR2 FYNNEI. V lost 1 base and J 0 bases, leaving 7 bases between the germline ends. This clonotype was sampled from a human donor in good health (CMV status not recorded). Some clones in this sample may be carry-over from other donors' samples. V is TRBV2 and J is TRBJ1-5; tentative D call: TRBD1 (5 bases). What was sequenced was PBMCs. CDR3 sequence: CASSEETASNQPQHF. The CDR3 DNA is TGTGCCAGCAGTGAAGAGACAGCTAGCAATCAGCCCCAGCATTTT.